This TCR beta chain stems from a study of blood T cell repertoires in COVID-19 (dated by TCRdb to 2020 to 2021). Context from the whole study: Samples covering the acute and convalescent phases of COVID-19 were provided by collaborators in the United States, Italy and Spain. The prospective study material was composed of cDNA or gDNA derived from T cells, B-cell-depleted T cells, or PBMCs. Subjects who had been exposed to COVID-19, were actively infected with it, or had recovered from it provided the deeply sampled blood TCRbeta repertoires that made up the dataset. The repertoires were released in a freely available public database meant as a resource for research on the immune response to SARS-CoV-2. Samples came from the ongoing ImmuneRACE study (first 160 participants) plus 1,254 subjects from 6 global collaborators. A de-identified subject ID, COVID-19 status, age in years and sex were almost always included in the sample metadata. Where available, HLA class I and class II types were taken from metadata supplied by the sample provider and were not determined by assay-based typing.

The CDR3 spans 11 residues, from the cysteine through the phenylalanine. The read is trimmed to its CDR3 DNA, 33 bases read in frame from base 1. The germline V gene specifies SNHLY as CDR1 and FYNNEI as CDR2. Between the V and J ends, shortened by 3 bases and 2 bases respectively, the junction contains 2 bases. The immunoSEQ Assay, a bias-controlled multiplex PCR, was used to amplify TCRbeta CDR3 regions from genomic DNA. Regarding the original processing steps: Within the assay, amplification of reference gene primers was used to estimate how many nucleated cells each sample contained. To quantify the absolute abundance of each unique TCRbeta CDR3 rearrangement, sequence reads were collapsed and filtered. For each sample, productive Simpson clonality was calculated by taking the square root of Simpson's diversity index across productive rearrangements. This immuneACCESS table, as held by TCRdb, lists in-frame sequences with V and J called but not all clones. Of the missing ones, under half trace to an unresolved V gene in checked studies; the others have no known cause. V, J and clone size reflect that table, while D and trimming were determined from the DNA. The sample profile shows roughly 70,000 clones; roughly 85% of them were found once. The top ten hold 15% to 20% of the sample.

On this clone: Its antigen is currently not known. There are no base qualities to consult, and no much larger clone falls within one base.

Each collaborating institution followed its own protocols to collect whole blood in K2EDTA tubes. For TCRbeta analysis, collaborator samples were shipped as frozen whole blood, as isolated PBMCs, or as DNA extracted from either sample type. Overall study outcomes, separate from this receptor: How much clinical and demographic metadata was included differed by source and by participant, and the metadata was provided uncurated.

The origin of this receptor is a woman aged 80 or older with acute or convalescent COVID-19. The source material was peripheral blood. The sequence is built from TRBV2 and TRBJ2-7; no D gene can be assigned with confidence. The bases read TGTGCCAGCAGTGACGCCTACGAGCAGTACTTC. It specifies CASSDAYEQYF.